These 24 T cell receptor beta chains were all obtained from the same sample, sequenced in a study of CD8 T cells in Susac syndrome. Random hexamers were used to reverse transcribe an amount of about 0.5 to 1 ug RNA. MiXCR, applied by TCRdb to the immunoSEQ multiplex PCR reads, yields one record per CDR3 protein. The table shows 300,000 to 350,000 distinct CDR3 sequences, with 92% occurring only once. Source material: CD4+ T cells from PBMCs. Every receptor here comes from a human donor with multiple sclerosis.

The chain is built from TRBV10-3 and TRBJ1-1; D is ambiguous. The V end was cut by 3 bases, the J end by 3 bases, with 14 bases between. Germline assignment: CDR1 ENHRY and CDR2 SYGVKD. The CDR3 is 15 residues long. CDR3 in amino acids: CAISDLQKDDTEAFF. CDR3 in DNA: TGTGCCATCAGTGATCTCCAAAAGGACGACACTGAAGCTTTCTTT.

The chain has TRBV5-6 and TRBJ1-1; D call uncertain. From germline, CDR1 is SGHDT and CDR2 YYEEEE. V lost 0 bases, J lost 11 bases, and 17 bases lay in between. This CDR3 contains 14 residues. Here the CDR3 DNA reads TGTGCCAGCAGCTTGGAAGGTTGGGGTGGCCAGGCTTTCTTT. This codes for CASSLEGWGGQAFF.

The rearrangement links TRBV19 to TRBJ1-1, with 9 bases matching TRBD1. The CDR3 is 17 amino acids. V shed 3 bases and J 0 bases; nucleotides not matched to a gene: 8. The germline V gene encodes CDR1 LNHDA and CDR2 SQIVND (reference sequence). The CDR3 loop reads CASSIGMGQGMNTEAFF. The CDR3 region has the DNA TGTGCCAGTAGTATTGGGATGGGACAGGGAATGAACACTGAAGCTTTCTTT.

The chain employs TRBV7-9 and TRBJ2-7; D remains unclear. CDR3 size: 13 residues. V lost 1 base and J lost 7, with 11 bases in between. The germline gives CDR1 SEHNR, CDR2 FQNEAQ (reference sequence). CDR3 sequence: CASSLEPVGEQYF. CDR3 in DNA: TGTGCCAGCAGCTTAGAGCCAGTGGGTGAGCAGTACTTC.

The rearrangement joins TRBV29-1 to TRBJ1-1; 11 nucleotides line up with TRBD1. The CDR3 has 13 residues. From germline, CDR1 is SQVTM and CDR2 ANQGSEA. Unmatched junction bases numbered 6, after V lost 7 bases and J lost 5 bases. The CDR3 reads CSADRGRETEAFF. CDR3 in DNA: TGCAGCGCGGACAGGGGGCGAGAAACTGAAGCTTTCTTT. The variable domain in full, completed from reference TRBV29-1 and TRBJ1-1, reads SAVISQKPSRDICQRGTSLTIQCQVDSQVTMMFWYRQQPGQSLTLIATANQGSEATYESGFVIDKFPISRPNLTFSTLTVSNMSPEDSSIYLCSADRGRETEAFFGQGTRLTVV.

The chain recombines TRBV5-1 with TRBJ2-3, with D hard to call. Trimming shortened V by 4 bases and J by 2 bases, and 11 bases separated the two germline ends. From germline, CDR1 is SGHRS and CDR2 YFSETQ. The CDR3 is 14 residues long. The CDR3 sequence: CASSPEMATDTQYF. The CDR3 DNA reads TGCGCCAGCAGCCCGGAGATGGCCACAGATACGCAGTATTTT.

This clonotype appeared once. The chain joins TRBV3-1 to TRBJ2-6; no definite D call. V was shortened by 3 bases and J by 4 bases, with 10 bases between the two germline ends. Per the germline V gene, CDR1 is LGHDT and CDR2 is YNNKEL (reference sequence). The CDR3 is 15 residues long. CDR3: CASSHTPPGANVLTF. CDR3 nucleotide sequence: TGTGCCAGCAGCCACACTCCCCCAGGGGCCAACGTCCTGACTTTC.

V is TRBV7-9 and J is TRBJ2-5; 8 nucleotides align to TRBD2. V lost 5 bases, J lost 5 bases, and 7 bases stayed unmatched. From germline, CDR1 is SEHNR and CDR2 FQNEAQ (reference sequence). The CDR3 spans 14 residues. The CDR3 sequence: CASSAELAVETQYF. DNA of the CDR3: TGTGCCAGCAGCGCGGAACTAGCGGTGGAGACCCAGTACTTC.

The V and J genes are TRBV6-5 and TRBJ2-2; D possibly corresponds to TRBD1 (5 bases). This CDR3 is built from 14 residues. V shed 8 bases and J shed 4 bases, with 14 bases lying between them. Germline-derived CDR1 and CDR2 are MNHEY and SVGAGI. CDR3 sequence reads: CASAKGVGTGELFF. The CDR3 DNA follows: TGTGCCAGCGCGAAAGGGGTTGGCACCGGGGAGCTGTTTTTT.

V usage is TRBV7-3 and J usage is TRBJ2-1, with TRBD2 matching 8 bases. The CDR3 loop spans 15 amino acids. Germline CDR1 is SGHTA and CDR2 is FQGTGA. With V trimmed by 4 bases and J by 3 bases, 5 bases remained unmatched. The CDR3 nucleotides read TGTGCCAGCAGCTCCCGGGAGGGGCGCTACAATGAGCAGTTCTTC. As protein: CASSSREGRYNEQFF.

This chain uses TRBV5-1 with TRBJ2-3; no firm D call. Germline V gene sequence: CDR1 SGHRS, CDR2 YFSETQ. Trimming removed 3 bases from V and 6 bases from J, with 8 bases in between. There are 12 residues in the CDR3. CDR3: CASSSNGDTQYF. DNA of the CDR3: TGCGCCAGCAGCTCTAATGGGGATACGCAGTATTTT.

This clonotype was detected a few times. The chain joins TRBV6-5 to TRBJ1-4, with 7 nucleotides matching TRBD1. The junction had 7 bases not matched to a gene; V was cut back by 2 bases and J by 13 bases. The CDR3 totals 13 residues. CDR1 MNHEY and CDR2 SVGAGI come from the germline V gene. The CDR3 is CASSYAQGVALFF. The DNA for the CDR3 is TGTGCCAGCAGTTACGCTCAGGGGGTAGCACTGTTTTTT.

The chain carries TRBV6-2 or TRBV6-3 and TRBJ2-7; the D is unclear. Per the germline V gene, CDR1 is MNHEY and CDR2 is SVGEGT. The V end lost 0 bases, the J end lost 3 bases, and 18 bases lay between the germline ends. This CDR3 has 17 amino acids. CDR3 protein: CASSYSRRRRGFYEQYF. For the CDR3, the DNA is TGTGCCAGCAGTTACTCGAGGCGTAGGCGTGGATTCTACGAGCAGTACTTC.

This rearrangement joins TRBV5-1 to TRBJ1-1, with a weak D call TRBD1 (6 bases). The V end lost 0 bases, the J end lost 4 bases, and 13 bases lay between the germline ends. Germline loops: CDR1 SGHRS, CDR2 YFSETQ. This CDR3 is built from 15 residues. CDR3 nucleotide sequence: TGCGCCAGCAGCTTGGAAGGCAGGGGCGTCACTGAAGCTTTCTTT. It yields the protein CASSLEGRGVTEAFF.

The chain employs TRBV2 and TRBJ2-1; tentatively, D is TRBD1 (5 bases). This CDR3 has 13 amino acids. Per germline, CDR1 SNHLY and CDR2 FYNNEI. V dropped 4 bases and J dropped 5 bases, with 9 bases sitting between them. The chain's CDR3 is CASSVGVNNEQFF. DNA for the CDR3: TGTGCCAGCAGTGTAGGGGTTAACAATGAGCAGTTCTTC.

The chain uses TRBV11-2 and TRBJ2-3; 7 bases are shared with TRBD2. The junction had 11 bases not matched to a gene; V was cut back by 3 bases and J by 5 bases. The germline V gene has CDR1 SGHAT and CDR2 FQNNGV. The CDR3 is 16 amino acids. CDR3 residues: CASSFQAGVSGDTQYF. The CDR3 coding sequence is TGTGCCAGCAGCTTTCAGGCGGGAGTATCCGGAGATACGCAGTATTTT.

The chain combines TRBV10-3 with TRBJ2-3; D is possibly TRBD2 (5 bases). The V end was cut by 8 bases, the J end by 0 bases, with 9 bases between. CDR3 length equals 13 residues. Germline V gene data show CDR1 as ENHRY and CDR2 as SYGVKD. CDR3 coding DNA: TGTGCCATCTCTACGGGAAGCACAGATACGCAGTATTTT. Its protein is CAISTGSTDTQYF.

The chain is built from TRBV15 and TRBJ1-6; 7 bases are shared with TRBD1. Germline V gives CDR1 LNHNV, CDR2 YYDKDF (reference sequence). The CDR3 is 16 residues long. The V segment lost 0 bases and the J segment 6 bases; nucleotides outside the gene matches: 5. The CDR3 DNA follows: TGTGCCACCAGCAGAGATGGGGGACAGATTAATTCACCCCTCCACTTT. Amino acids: CATSRDGGQINSPLHF.

DNA of the CDR3: TGCAGCGTTGTTCGGGGGGGCTCCGGGGAGCTGTTTTTT. It is translated as CSVVRGGSGELFF. The V and J genes are TRBV29-1 and TRBJ2-2, with 8 bases aligning to TRBD2. The V gene's germline CDR1 is SQVTM and CDR2 ANQGSEA. The CDR3 has 13 residues. V was clipped by 4 bases and J by 6 bases; unmatched bases: 4.

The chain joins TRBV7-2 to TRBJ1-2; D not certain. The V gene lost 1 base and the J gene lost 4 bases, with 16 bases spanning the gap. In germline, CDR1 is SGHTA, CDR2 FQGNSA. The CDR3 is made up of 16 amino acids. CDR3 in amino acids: CASSLDRIPTTYGYTF. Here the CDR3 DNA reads TGTGCCAGCAGCTTAGATCGGATTCCTACAACCTATGGCTACACCTTC.

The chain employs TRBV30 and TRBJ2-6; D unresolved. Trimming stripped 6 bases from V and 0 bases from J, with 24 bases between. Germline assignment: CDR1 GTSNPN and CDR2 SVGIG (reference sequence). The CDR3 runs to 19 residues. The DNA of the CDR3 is TGTGCCTGCGGTGCTGTATGGGGTTTAAGGGCCTCTGGGGCCAACGTCCTGACTTTC. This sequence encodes CACGAVWGLRASGANVLTF.

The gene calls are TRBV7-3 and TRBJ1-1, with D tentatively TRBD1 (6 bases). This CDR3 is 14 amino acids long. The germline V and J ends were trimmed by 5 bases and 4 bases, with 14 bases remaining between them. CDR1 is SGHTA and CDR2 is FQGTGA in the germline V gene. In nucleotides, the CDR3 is TGTGCCAGCAGCCTACAGGGTTCTCGCACTGAAGCTTTCTTT. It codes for CASSLQGSRTEAFF.

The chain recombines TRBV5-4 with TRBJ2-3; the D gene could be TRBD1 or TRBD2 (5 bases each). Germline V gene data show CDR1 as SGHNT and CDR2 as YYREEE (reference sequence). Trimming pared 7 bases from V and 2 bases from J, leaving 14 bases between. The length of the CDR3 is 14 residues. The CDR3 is CASGRDPATDTQYF. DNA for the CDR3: TGTGCCAGCGGCCGGGACCCGGCCACAGATACGCAGTATTTT.

The CDR3 loop reads CASSLQGARNEQYF. For the CDR3, the DNA is TGTGCCAGCTCACTCCAGGGGGCGCGGAACGAGCAGTACTTC. V and J are TRBV18 and TRBJ2-7, with 8 bases that match TRBD1. The CDR3 spans 14 residues. The germline CDR1 and CDR2 sequences are KGHSH and LQKENI. Losses at the gene ends were 4 bases for V and 5 bases for J; bases not matched to a gene: 7.